The next 5 T cell receptor beta chains were all read from a single sample in a study of blood T cell repertoires in COVID-19. Some clones are missing from TCRdb's copy, which holds only in-frame ones; the method was immunoSEQ multiplex PCR. Here the sample spans about 190,000 clones, around 78% being singletons. Sequences were obtained from peripheral blood. Receptors were obtained from a woman at least 80 years old with active or convalescent COVID-19.

The chain links TRBV5-6 to TRBJ2-7; TRBD1 matches 12 bases. Germline-derived CDR1 and CDR2 are SGHDT and YYEEEE. There are 17 residues in the CDR3. The V gene end was trimmed by 4 bases and the J gene end by 0 bases; junction bases not matched to a gene: 8. In DNA form, the CDR3 reads TGTGCCAGCAGCCTATCCGGGACAGGGGGCAACTCCTACGAGCAGTACTTC. As protein: CASSLSGTGGNSYEQYF.

The chain is built from TRBV7-8 and TRBJ1-5; a weak D match, TRBD1 (6 bases). The CDR3 has 15 amino acids. V lost 5 bases to trimming and J lost 3 bases, with 14 bases between them. In germline, CDR1 is SGHVS, CDR2 FQNEAQ. The CDR3 nucleotides are TGTGCCAGCAGCACCTACCCAGGGGCCAATCAGCCCCAGCATTTT. Translating it yields CASSTYPGANQPQHF.

The chain combines TRBV3-1 (or the pseudogene TRBV3-2) with TRBJ1-1, with D possibly TRBD1 on 6 matching bases. Trimming removed 5 bases at V and 1 base at J, with 11 bases between. The CDR3 runs to 14 residues. Germline loops: CDR1 LGHDT, CDR2 YNNKEL (reference sequence). The CDR3, as DNA: TGTGCCAGCAGCTACCGGGACACGAACACTGAAGCTTTCTTT. Translated: CASSYRDTNTEAFF.

The chain carries TRBV5-1 and TRBJ2-6; D is unclear. Trimming left V 0 bases short and J 0 bases short, with 7 bases between. Germline CDR1 and CDR2: SGHRS and YFSETQ. CDR3 length equals 16 residues. CDR3 DNA: TGCGCCAGCAGCTTGGGCTCTAGCTCTGGGGCCAACGTCCTGACTTTC. Its translation is CASSLGSSSGANVLTF.

This chain links TRBV7-2 with TRBJ2-3, with 7 bases matching TRBD1. Germline CDR1 SGHTA, CDR2 FQGNSA. The trim removed 5 bases at V and 0 bases at J, leaving 5 bases unmatched. The CDR3 runs 15 residues. Written as DNA, the CDR3 is TGTGCCAGCAGCCCAAACAGGGGAAGCACAGATACGCAGTATTTT. This gives the protein CASSPNRGSTDTQYF.